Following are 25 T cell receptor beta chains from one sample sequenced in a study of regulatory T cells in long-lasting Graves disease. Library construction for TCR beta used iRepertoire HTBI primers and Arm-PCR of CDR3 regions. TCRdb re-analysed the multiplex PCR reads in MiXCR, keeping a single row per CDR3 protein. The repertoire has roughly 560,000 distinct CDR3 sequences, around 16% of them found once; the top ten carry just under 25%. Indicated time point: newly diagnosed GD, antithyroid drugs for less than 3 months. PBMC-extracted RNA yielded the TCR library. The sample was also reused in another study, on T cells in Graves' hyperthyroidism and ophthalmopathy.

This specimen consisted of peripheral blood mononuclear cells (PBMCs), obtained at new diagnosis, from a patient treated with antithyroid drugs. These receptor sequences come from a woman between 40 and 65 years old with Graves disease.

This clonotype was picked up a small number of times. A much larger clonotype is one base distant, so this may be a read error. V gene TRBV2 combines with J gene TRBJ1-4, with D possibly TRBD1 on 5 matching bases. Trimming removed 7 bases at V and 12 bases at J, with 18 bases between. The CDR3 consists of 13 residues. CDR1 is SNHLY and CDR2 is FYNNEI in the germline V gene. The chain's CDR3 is CASNQDTSGELFF. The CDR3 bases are TGTGCCAGCAACCAGGACACGTCGGGAGAACTGTTTTTT.

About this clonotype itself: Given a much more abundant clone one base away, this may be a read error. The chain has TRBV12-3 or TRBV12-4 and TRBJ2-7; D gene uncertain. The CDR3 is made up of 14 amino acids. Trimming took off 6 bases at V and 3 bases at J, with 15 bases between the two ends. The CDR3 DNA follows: TGTGCCAGCAGGTCCCTTGGTCCTATCTACGAGCAGTACTTC. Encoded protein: CASRSLGPIYEQYF.

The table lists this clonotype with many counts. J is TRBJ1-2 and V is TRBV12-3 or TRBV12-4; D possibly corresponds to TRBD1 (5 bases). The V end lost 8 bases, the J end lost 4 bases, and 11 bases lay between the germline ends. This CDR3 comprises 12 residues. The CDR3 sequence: CASADSFYGYTF. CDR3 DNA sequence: TGTGCCAGCGCAGACAGCTTCTATGGCTACACCTTC.

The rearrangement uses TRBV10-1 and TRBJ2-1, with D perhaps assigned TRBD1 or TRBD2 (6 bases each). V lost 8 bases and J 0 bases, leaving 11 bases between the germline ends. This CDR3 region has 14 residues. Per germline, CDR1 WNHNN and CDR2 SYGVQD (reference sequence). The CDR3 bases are TGCGCCAGCGGAGGGGGGTCCTCCTACAATGAGCAGTTCTTC. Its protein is CASGGGSSYNEQFF.

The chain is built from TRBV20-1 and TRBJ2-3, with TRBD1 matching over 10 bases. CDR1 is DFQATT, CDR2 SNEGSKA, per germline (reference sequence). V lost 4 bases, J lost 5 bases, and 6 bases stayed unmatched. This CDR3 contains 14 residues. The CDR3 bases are TGCAGTGCTACCGGGACAGGGGATGGAGATACGCAGTATTTT. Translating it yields CSATGTGDGDTQYF.

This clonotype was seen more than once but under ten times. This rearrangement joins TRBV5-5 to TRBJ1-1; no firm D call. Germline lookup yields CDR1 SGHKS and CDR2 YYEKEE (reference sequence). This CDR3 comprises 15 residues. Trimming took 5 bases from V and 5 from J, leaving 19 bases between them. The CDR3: CASSQPRAEETEAFF. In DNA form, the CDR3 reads TGTGCCAGCAGTCAACCCCGGGCCGAAGAGACTGAAGCTTTCTTT.

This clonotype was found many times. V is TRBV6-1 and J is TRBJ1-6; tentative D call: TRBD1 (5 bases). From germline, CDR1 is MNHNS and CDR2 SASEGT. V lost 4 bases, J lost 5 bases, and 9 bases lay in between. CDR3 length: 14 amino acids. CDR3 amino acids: CASSGGTDNSPLHF. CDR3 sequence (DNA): TGTGCCAGCAGTGGAGGGACGGATAATTCACCCCTCCACTTT.

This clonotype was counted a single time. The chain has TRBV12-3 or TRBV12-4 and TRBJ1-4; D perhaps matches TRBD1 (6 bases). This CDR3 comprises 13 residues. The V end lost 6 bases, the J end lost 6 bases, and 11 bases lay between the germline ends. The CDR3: CASRQGQYEKLFF. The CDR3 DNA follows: TGTGCCAGCAGGCAAGGACAGTATGAAAAACTGTTTTTT.

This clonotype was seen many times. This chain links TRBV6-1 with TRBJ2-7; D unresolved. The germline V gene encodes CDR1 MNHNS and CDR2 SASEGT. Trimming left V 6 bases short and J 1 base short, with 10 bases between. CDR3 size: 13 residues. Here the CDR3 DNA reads TGTGCCAGCAGGACCCCCCCGTCCTACGAGCAGTACTTC. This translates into CASRTPPSYEQYF.

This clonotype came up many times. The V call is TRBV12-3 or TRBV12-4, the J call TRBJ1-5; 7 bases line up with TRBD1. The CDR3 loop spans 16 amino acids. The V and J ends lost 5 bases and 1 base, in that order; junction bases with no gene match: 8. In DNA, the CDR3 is TGTGCCAGCAGTAGAAACAGGGGAGGCAGCAATCAGCCCCAGCATTTT. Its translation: CASSRNRGGSNQPQHF.

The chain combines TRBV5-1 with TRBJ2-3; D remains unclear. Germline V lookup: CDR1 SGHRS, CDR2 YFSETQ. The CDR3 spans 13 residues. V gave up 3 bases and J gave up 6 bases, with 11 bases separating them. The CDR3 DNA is TGCGCCAGCAGCTGGGCACAGAGGGATACGCAGTATTTT. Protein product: CASSWAQRDTQYF.

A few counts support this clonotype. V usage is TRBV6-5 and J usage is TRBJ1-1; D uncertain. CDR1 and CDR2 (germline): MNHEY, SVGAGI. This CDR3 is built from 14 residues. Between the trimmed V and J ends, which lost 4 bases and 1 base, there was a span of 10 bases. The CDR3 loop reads CASSSLSGNTEAFF. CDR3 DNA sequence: TGTGCCAGCAGTTCCCTCAGCGGGAACACTGAAGCTTTCTTT.

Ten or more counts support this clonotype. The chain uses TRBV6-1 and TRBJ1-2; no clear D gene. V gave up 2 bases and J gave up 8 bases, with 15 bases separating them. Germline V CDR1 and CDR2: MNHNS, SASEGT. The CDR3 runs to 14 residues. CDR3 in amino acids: CASSEPDRLGGYTF. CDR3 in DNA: TGTGCCAGCAGTGAACCCGATCGACTAGGGGGCTACACCTTC.

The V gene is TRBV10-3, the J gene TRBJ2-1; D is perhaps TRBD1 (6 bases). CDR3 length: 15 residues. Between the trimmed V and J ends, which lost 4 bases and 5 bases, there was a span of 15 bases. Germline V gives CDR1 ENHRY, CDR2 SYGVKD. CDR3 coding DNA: TGTGCCATCAGTGTGAATGTTGAGGGGGACAATGAGCAGTTCTTC. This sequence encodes CAISVNVEGDNEQFF.

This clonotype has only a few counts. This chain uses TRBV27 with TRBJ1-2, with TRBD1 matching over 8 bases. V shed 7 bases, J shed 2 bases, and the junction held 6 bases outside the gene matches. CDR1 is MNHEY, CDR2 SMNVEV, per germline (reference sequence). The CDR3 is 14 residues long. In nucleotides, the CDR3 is TGTGCCAGCAAACCACAGGGGGGGAACTATGGCTACACCTTC. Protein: CASKPQGGNYGYTF.

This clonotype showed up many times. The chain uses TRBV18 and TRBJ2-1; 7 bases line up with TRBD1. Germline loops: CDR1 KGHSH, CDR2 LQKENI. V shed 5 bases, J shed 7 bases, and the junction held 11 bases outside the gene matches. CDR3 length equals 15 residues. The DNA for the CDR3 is TGTGCCAGCTCAGCCAGACAGGGAGACCCTAATGAGCAGTTCTTC. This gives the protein CASSARQGDPNEQFF.

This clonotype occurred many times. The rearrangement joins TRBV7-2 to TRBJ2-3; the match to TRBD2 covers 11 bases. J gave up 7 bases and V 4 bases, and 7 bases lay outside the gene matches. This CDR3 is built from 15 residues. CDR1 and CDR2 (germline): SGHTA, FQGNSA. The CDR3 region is CASSSNSGGAYTQYF. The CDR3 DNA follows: TGTGCCAGCAGCTCCAATAGCGGGGGGGCATATACGCAGTATTTT.

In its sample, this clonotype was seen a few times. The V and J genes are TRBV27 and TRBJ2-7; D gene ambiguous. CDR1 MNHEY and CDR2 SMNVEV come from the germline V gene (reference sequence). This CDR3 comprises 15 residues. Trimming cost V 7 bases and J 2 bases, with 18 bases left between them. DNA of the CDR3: TGTGCCAGCACCTGCCGAGAGGTTCTAACCTACGAGCAGTACTTC. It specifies CASTCREVLTYEQYF.

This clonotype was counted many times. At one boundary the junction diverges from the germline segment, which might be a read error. The CDR3 bases are TGTGCCAGCAGCTTAGGTGGCACCGGGGAGCTGTTTTTT. It translates to CASSLGGTGELFF. The V and J genes are TRBV12-3 or TRBV12-4 and TRBJ2-2; D gene unclear. The length of the CDR3 is 13 residues.

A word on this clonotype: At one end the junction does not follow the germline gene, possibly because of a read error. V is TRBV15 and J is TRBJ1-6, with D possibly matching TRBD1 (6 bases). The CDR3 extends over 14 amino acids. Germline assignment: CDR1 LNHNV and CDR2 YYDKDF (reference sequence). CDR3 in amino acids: CATSRVSGDSPLHF. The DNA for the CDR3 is TGTGCCACCAGCAGAGTTTCAGGGGATTCTCCCCTCCACTTT.

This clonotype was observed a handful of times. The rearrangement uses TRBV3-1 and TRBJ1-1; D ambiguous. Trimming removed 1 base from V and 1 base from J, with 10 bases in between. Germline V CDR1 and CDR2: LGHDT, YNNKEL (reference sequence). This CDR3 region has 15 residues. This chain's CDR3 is CASSQGSGRNTEAFF. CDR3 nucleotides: TGTGCCAGCAGCCAAGGGTCGGGCAGGAACACTGAAGCTTTCTTT.

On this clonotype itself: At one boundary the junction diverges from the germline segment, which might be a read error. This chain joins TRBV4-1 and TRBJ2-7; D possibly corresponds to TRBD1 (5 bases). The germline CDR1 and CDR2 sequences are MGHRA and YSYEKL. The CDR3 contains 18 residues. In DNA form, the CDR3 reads TGCGCCAGCATCCAAGACCCCTCGACAGCCGACTTATCCTACGAGCAGTACTTC. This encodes CASIQDPSTADLSYEQYF.

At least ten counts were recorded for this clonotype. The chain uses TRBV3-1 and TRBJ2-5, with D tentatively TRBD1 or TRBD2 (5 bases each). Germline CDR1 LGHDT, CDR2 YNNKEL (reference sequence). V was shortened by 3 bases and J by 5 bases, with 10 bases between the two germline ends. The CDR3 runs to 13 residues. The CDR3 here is CASSQGRRETQYF. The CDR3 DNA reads TGTGCCAGCAGCCAGGGACGCCGGGAGACCCAGTACTTC.

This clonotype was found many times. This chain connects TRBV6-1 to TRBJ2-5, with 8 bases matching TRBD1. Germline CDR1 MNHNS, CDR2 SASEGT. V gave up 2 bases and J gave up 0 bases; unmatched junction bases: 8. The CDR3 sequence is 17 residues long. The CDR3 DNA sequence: TGTGCCAGCAGTGAAAGGGGCAGGACAGGGTACCAAGAGACCCAGTACTTC. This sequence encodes CASSERGRTGYQETQYF.

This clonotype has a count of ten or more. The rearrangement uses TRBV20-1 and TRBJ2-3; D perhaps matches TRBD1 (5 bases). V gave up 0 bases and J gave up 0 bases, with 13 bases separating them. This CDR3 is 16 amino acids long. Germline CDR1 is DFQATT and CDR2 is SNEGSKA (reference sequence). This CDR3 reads CSARELDSLSTDTQYF. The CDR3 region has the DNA TGCAGTGCTAGAGAACTCGACAGCCTTAGCACAGATACGCAGTATTTT.